These T cell receptor beta chains were read from a single sample in a study of long-term antiretroviral therapy in people with HIV. Libraries were prepared by immunoSEQ multiplex PCR; TCRdb keeps only in-frame clonotypes and omits some of them. Here the sample spans some 28,000 clones, approximately 90% being singletons. The sample here was unsorted PBMCs, taken 5.2 years after starting antiretroviral therapy. The origin of the receptors is a woman aged 40 to 55 with HIV. The CDR3 runs from the conserved cysteine through the conserved F or W. Each record gives: J gene, V gene, D gene, clone size, CDR3 protein, CDR3 DNA. The D gene is left open where the match is weak. Clone size appears in some rows only: once, few, many, or a class for an expanded clone.

j_call: TRBJ1-6
v_call: TRBV11-3
d_call: .
clone_size: .
cdr3_aa: CASSPHEGPNSPLHF
cdr3_nt: TGTGCCAGCAGCCCCCATGAGGGCCCAAATTCACCCCTCCACTTT

j_call: TRBJ1-1
v_call: TRBV29-1
d_call: .
clone_size: .
cdr3_aa: CSVATGEAFF
cdr3_nt: TGCAGCGTTGCGACGGGCGAAGCTTTCTTT

j_call: TRBJ2-3
v_call: TRBV5-1
d_call: .
clone_size: once
cdr3_aa: CASSLSSSTDTQYF
cdr3_nt: TGCGCCAGCAGCTTGAGTAGTAGCACAGATACGCAGTATTTT

j_call: TRBJ2-7
v_call: TRBV30
d_call: .
clone_size: .
cdr3_aa: CAFSASYEQYF
cdr3_nt: TGTGCCTTCTCGGCCTCCTACGAGCAGTACTTC

j_call: TRBJ1-2
v_call: TRBV29-1
d_call: .
clone_size: .
cdr3_aa: CSVDRSGRRTNYGYTF
cdr3_nt: TGCAGCGTTGACAGATCCGGGCGGAGGACTAACTATGGCTACACCTTC

j_call: TRBJ1-6
v_call: TRBV11-3
d_call: .
clone_size: .
cdr3_aa: CASSLLLRVFNSPLHF
cdr3_nt: TGTGCCAGCAGCTTATTATTGCGGGTTTTTAATTCACCCCTCCACTTT

j_call: TRBJ2-3
v_call: TRBV6-1
d_call: TRBD2
clone_size: .
cdr3_aa: CASLGTTSPHTQYF
cdr3_nt: TGTGCCAGCCTTGGGACTACCAGTCCCCATACGCAGTATTTT

j_call: TRBJ1-5
v_call: TRBV6-1
d_call: .
clone_size: .
cdr3_aa: CASSESPQGYSNQPQHF
cdr3_nt: TGTGCCAGCAGTGAAAGCCCTCAGGGCTATAGCAATCAGCCCCAGCATTTT

j_call: TRBJ1-4
v_call: TRBV29-1
d_call: .
clone_size: once
cdr3_aa: CSVGGATNEKLFF
cdr3_nt: TGCAGCGTTGGGGGGGCAACTAATGAAAAACTGTTTTTT

j_call: TRBJ1-1
v_call: TRBV20-1
d_call: .
clone_size: few
cdr3_aa: CSVSGYAEAFF
cdr3_nt: TGCAGTGTTTCGGGATACGCTGAAGCTTTCTTT

j_call: TRBJ1-2
v_call: TRBV21-1
d_call: .
clone_size: .
cdr3_aa: CASSLRQWGGHYGYTF
cdr3_nt: TGTGCCAGCAGCCTACGGCAGTGGGGGGGGCACTATGGCTACACCTTC

j_call: TRBJ1-3
v_call: TRBV6-5
d_call: .
clone_size: .
cdr3_aa: CASSRANTIYF
cdr3_nt: TGTGCCAGCTCTCGGGCCAACACCATATATTTT

j_call: TRBJ2-7
v_call: TRBV19
d_call: .
clone_size: .
cdr3_aa: CASSIRDEQYF
cdr3_nt: TGTGCCAGTAGTATAAGGGACGAGCAGTACTTC

j_call: TRBJ1-5
v_call: TRBV6-5
d_call: .
clone_size: once
cdr3_aa: CASSKWDGINQPQHF
cdr3_nt: TGTGCCAGCAGTAAGTGGGACGGAATAAATCAGCCCCAGCATTTT

j_call: TRBJ1-2
v_call: TRBV4-1
d_call: .
clone_size: .
cdr3_aa: CASSQVPGRRNYGYTF
cdr3_nt: TGCGCCAGCAGCCAGGTTCCGGGACGGAGGAACTATGGCTACACCTTC

j_call: TRBJ1-1
v_call: TRBV4-3
d_call: .
clone_size: .
cdr3_aa: CASSQVPAMNTEAFF
cdr3_nt: TGCGCCAGCAGCCAAGTTCCCGCTATGAACACTGAAGCTTTCTTT

j_call: TRBJ1-6
v_call: TRBV2
d_call: .
clone_size: .
cdr3_aa: CASGRDNSPLHF
cdr3_nt: TGTGCCAGCGGCAGAGATAATTCACCCCTCCACTTT

j_call: TRBJ1-1
v_call: TRBV11-3
d_call: TRBD1
clone_size: .
cdr3_aa: CASSRRTGGGTEAFF
cdr3_nt: TGTGCCAGCAGCCGACGGACAGGGGGCGGCACTGAAGCTTTCTTT

j_call: TRBJ1-2
v_call: TRBV7-6
d_call: TRBD1
clone_size: .
cdr3_aa: CASSLDRTHGYTF
cdr3_nt: TGTGCCAGCAGCTTGGACAGGACCCATGGCTACACCTTC

j_call: TRBJ2-7
v_call: TRBV29-1
d_call: .
clone_size: .
cdr3_aa: CSVPRDRLWANRVTYEQYF
cdr3_nt: TGCAGCGTGCCCCGTGACAGATTGTGGGCAAATAGGGTGACATACGAGCAGTACTTC

j_call: TRBJ1-1
v_call: TRBV7-9
d_call: .
clone_size: .
cdr3_aa: CASSRQSTEAFF
cdr3_nt: TGTGCCAGCAGCAGACAGAGCACTGAAGCTTTCTTT

j_call: TRBJ2-7
v_call: TRBV5-4
d_call: TRBD2
clone_size: .
cdr3_aa: CASSLDKGLSYEQYF
cdr3_nt: TGTGCCAGCAGCTTGGATAAGGGACTATCCTACGAGCAGTACTTC

j_call: TRBJ2-5
v_call: TRBV15
d_call: TRBD1
clone_size: .
cdr3_aa: CATSSGQGNKETQYF
cdr3_nt: TGTGCCACCAGCAGTGGACAGGGCAACAAAGAGACCCAGTACTTC

j_call: TRBJ1-5
v_call: TRBV5-1
d_call: TRBD1
clone_size: .
cdr3_aa: CASSPGQVNQPQHF
cdr3_nt: TGCGCCAGCAGCCCGGGACAGGTCAATCAGCCCCAGCATTTT

j_call: TRBJ1-1
v_call: TRBV30
d_call: TRBD1
clone_size: few
cdr3_aa: CAWRTGTGMPREAFF
cdr3_nt: TGTGCCTGGAGGACCGGGACAGGGATGCCCAGAGAAGCTTTCTTT

j_call: TRBJ2-3
v_call: TRBV7-2
d_call: TRBD2
clone_size: .
cdr3_aa: CASSTYSGRLYF
cdr3_nt: TGTGCCAGCAGTACTTATAGCGGGAGACTGTATTTT

j_call: TRBJ1-1
v_call: TRBV7-9
d_call: .
clone_size: .
cdr3_aa: CASSLESTEAFF
cdr3_nt: TGTGCCAGCAGTCTTGAGAGCACTGAAGCTTTCTTT

j_call: TRBJ1-2
v_call: TRBV11-3
d_call: .
clone_size: .
cdr3_aa: CASSLTGYGYTF
cdr3_nt: TGTGCCAGCAGCTTAACAGGCTATGGCTACACCTTC

j_call: TRBJ1-1
v_call: TRBV29-1
d_call: TRBD1
clone_size: .
cdr3_aa: CSVTDRGNTEAFF
cdr3_nt: TGCAGCGTTACCGACAGGGGGAACACTGAAGCTTTCTTT

j_call: TRBJ1-5
v_call: TRBV6-6
d_call: .
clone_size: .
cdr3_aa: CASSSGPLNQPQHF
cdr3_nt: TGTGCCAGCAGTTCAGGGCCCCTCAATCAGCCCCAGCATTTT

j_call: TRBJ2-1
v_call: TRBV7-7
d_call: .
clone_size: .
cdr3_aa: CASSLIGLGNEQFF
cdr3_nt: TGTGCCAGCAGCTTGATCGGGTTGGGCAATGAGCAGTTCTTC

j_call: TRBJ1-2
v_call: TRBV5-1
d_call: TRBD1
clone_size: once
cdr3_aa: CASSSGDSNNYGYTF
cdr3_nt: TGCGCCAGCAGCTCAGGGGACAGCAATAACTATGGCTACACCTTC

j_call: TRBJ1-6
v_call: TRBV5-6
d_call: .
clone_size: .
cdr3_aa: CASSPGFDSPLHF
cdr3_nt: TGTGCCAGCAGCCCGGGTTTTGATTCACCCCTCCACTTT

j_call: TRBJ1-6
v_call: TRBV6-1
d_call: TRBD1
clone_size: .
cdr3_aa: CASSAGSGGEQSPLHF
cdr3_nt: TGTGCCAGCAGTGCGGGGTCAGGGGGCGAACAGTCACCCCTCCACTTT

j_call: TRBJ1-1
v_call: TRBV20-1
d_call: .
clone_size: .
cdr3_aa: CSARDYAEAFF
cdr3_nt: TGCAGTGCTAGAGACTATGCTGAAGCTTTCTTT

j_call: TRBJ2-7
v_call: TRBV4-1
d_call: TRBD2
clone_size: .
cdr3_aa: CASSPRLAVSYEQYF
cdr3_nt: TGCGCCAGCAGCCCCAGACTAGCGGTGTCCTACGAGCAGTACTTC

j_call: TRBJ1-1
v_call: TRBV5-6
d_call: .
clone_size: once
cdr3_aa: CASSLSPNTEAFF
cdr3_nt: TGTGCCAGCAGCTTGAGTCCGAACACTGAAGCTTTCTTT

j_call: TRBJ1-1
v_call: TRBV4-1
d_call: .
clone_size: .
cdr3_aa: CASSQARIATEAFF
cdr3_nt: TGCGCCAGCAGCCAAGCTAGGATCGCCACTGAAGCTTTCTTT

j_call: TRBJ1-6
v_call: TRBV6-1
d_call: TRBD1
clone_size: once
cdr3_aa: CASDGDRHNSPLHF
cdr3_nt: TGTGCCTCCGACGGGGACAGACACAATTCACCCCTCCACTTT

j_call: TRBJ1-5
v_call: TRBV19
d_call: .
clone_size: .
cdr3_aa: CASRVTTASNQPQHF
cdr3_nt: TGTGCCAGTAGGGTAACCACAGCTAGCAATCAGCCCCAGCATTTT

j_call: TRBJ2-2
v_call: TRBV7-2
d_call: .
clone_size: .
cdr3_aa: CASSFHAVTNTGELFF
cdr3_nt: TGTGCCAGCAGCTTCCACGCGGTAACGAACACCGGGGAGCTGTTTTTT

j_call: TRBJ1-1
v_call: TRBV30
d_call: .
clone_size: few
cdr3_aa: CAWSHMSNTEAFF
cdr3_nt: TGTGCCTGGAGTCATATGTCGAACACTGAAGCTTTCTTT

j_call: TRBJ2-7
v_call: TRBV7-2
d_call: TRBD2
clone_size: .
cdr3_aa: CASSLTSGGNYEQYF
cdr3_nt: TGTGCCAGCAGCTTGACTAGCGGGGGAAACTACGAGCAGTACTTC

j_call: TRBJ1-4
v_call: TRBV4-1
d_call: .
clone_size: few
cdr3_aa: CASSQLMATNEKLFF
cdr3_nt: TGCGCCAGCAGCCAATTAATGGCAACTAATGAAAAACTGTTTTTT

j_call: TRBJ2-7
v_call: TRBV11-2
d_call: .
clone_size: once
cdr3_aa: CASSLDLAQGYEQYF
cdr3_nt: TGTGCCAGCAGCTTAGATCTCGCGCAGGGCTACGAGCAGTACTTC

j_call: TRBJ2-1
v_call: TRBV9
d_call: .
clone_size: .
cdr3_aa: CASSVAGYNEQFF
cdr3_nt: TGTGCCAGCAGCGTAGCCGGCTACAATGAGCAGTTCTTC

j_call: TRBJ1-2
v_call: TRBV9
d_call: .
clone_size: once
cdr3_aa: CASSVEGGEGLDGYTF
cdr3_nt: TGTGCCAGCAGCGTAGAGGGGGGTGAGGGTTTGGATGGCTACACCTTC

j_call: TRBJ2-7
v_call: TRBV30
d_call: .
clone_size: .
cdr3_aa: CAWSAGLNPYF
cdr3_nt: TGTGCCTGGAGTGCAGGCCTCAACCCGTACTTC

j_call: TRBJ1-2
v_call: TRBV19
d_call: .
clone_size: .
cdr3_aa: CAAGAGSPSYGYTF
cdr3_nt: TGTGCCGCGGGGGCGGGGTCCCCCTCCTATGGCTACACCTTC

j_call: TRBJ1-5
v_call: TRBV21-1
d_call: .
clone_size: .
cdr3_aa: CASSQKLRDRENNQPQHF
cdr3_nt: TGTGCCAGCAGCCAAAAACTCCGAGACAGGGAAAACAATCAGCCCCAGCATTTT

j_call: TRBJ1-4
v_call: TRBV9
d_call: .
clone_size: .
cdr3_aa: CASSVGGGSFNEKLFF
cdr3_nt: TGTGCCAGCAGCGTAGGAGGGGGGTCCTTCAATGAAAAACTGTTTTTT

j_call: TRBJ1-4
v_call: TRBV11-2
d_call: .
clone_size: .
cdr3_aa: CASSGLGVLNEKLFF
cdr3_nt: TGTGCCAGCAGCGGCCTGGGGGTGCTAAATGAAAAACTGTTTTTT

j_call: TRBJ1-5
v_call: TRBV7-6
d_call: .
clone_size: once
cdr3_aa: CASSLWGLHQPQHF
cdr3_nt: TGTGCCAGCAGCTTATGGGGTTTGCATCAGCCCCAGCATTTT

j_call: TRBJ2-1
v_call: TRBV7-2
d_call: TRBD1
clone_size: few
cdr3_aa: CASSFIQGNEQFF
cdr3_nt: TGTGCCAGCAGCTTCATACAGGGGAATGAGCAGTTCTTC

j_call: TRBJ2-1
v_call: TRBV10-1
d_call: .
clone_size: .
cdr3_aa: CASSDPTDGYNEQFF
cdr3_nt: TGCGCCAGCAGTGACCCCACGGACGGGTACAATGAGCAGTTCTTC

j_call: TRBJ2-2
v_call: TRBV7-6
d_call: TRBD2
clone_size: .
cdr3_aa: CASSDTSGSKPGELFF
cdr3_nt: TGTGCCAGCAGCGATACTAGCGGGAGTAAACCCGGGGAGCTGTTTTTT

j_call: TRBJ2-7
v_call: TRBV5-5
d_call: TRBD2
clone_size: .
cdr3_aa: CASSLHLASGRKTYEQYF
cdr3_nt: TGTGCCAGCAGCTTGCATTTGGCTAGCGGGAGGAAAACCTACGAGCAGTACTTC